One sample yielded the 9 T cell receptor beta chains listed below, sequenced in a study of T cell changes during pregnancy in multiple sclerosis. Here immunoSEQ multiplex PCR was the method, and the copy in TCRdb shows in-frame clones only, minus some. The sample includes 35,000 to 45,000 clones, approximately 90% of them seen just once. The specimen was CD4+ T cells from peripheral blood mononuclear cells, collected after pregnancy. These receptors were obtained from a female donor with multiple sclerosis, enrolled in a pregnancy study.

This chain uses TRBV5-1 with TRBJ2-7; tentatively, D is TRBD2 (6 bases). Trimming removed 2 bases at V and 0 bases at J, with 12 bases between. CDR1 is SGHRS, CDR2 YFSETQ, per germline. The CDR3 is made up of 15 amino acids. The CDR3 sequence is CASSFGTASSYEQYF. The CDR3 DNA reads as TGCGCCAGCAGCTTCGGGACTGCGAGCTCCTACGAGCAGTACTTC.

A few counts support this clone. The chain links TRBV7-3 to TRBJ2-1, with TRBD2 matching over 7 bases. J was trimmed by 5 bases and V by 1 base; bases with no gene match: 2. This CDR3 comprises 14 residues. CDR1 is SGHTA and CDR2 is FQGTGA in the germline V gene. The DNA for the CDR3 is TGTGCCAGCAGCTTAAGGGGAGGGAACAATGAGCAGTTCTTC. The encoded protein is CASSLRGGNNEQFF.

The J gene is TRBJ2-7, the V gene TRBV4-2; TRBD1 agrees at 7 bases. The CDR3 contains 16 residues. Trimming took 3 bases from V and 5 from J; bases not matched to a gene: 13. Germline V lookup: CDR1 LGHNA, CDR2 YNFKEQ. DNA of the CDR3: TGTGCCAGCAGCCACACCCATTCGACAGGGCTTGACGAGCAGTACTTC. Translating it yields CASSHTHSTGLDEQYF.

The gene calls are TRBV5-1 and TRBJ2-7; 9 bases match TRBD1. CDR1 is SGHRS, CDR2 YFSETQ, per germline. J lost 3 bases, V lost 0 bases, and 4 bases had no gene match. The CDR3 contains 15 residues. The CDR3 is CASSLGGTGIYEQYF. In DNA form, the CDR3 reads TGCGCCAGCAGCTTGGGGGGGACAGGGATCTACGAGCAGTACTTC.

The chain carries TRBV27 and TRBJ2-2; possible D gene TRBD2, 7 bases. The CDR3 has 16 residues. CDR1 is MNHEY, CDR2 SMNVEV, per germline (reference sequence). Trimming took off 4 bases at V and 1 base at J, with 13 bases between the two ends. CDR3 sequence: CASSSVGGGNTGELFF. The CDR3 DNA is TGTGCCAGCAGTTCGGTAGGGGGGGGGAACACCGGGGAGCTGTTTTTT.

Only a few counts were recorded for this clone. This sequence joins TRBV19 and TRBJ1-1, with 9 bases identical to TRBD1. V shed 3 bases, J shed 3 bases, and the junction held 14 bases outside the gene matches. This CDR3 is built from 18 residues. Per the germline V gene, CDR1 is LNHDA and CDR2 is SQIVND (reference sequence). CDR3 protein: CASSMLLQQTGGHTEAFF. DNA for the CDR3: TGTGCCAGTAGTATGTTGTTGCAACAAACAGGGGGCCACACTGAAGCTTTCTTT.

V gene TRBV29-1 combines with J gene TRBJ2-1; the match to TRBD2 covers 9 bases. Trimming took 3 bases from V and 7 from J; bases not matched to a gene: 7. The length of the CDR3 is 14 residues. Germline lookup yields CDR1 SQVTM and CDR2 ANQGSEA. Here the CDR3 reads CSVDRAGGWNEQFF. CDR3 nucleotides: TGCAGCGTTGACCGAGCGGGGGGTTGGAATGAGCAGTTCTTC.

This clone has only one observation. The J gene is TRBJ2-2, the V gene TRBV5-1; D unclear. Germline values: CDR1 SGHRS, CDR2 YFSETQ. V was cut by 0 bases and J by 6 bases, with 9 bases left in between. CDR3 length: 14 amino acids. CDR3 in amino acids: CASSLDLPAGELFF. CDR3 coding DNA: TGCGCCAGCAGCTTGGACTTGCCCGCCGGGGAGCTGTTTTTT.

V and J are TRBV30 and TRBJ2-3; 8 bases are a match to TRBD2. This CDR3 region has 14 residues. Germline V gene data show CDR1 as GTSNPN and CDR2 as SVGIG (reference sequence). With V trimmed by 3 bases and J by 6 bases, 8 bases remained unmatched. The chain's CDR3 is CAWRDGGARDTQYF. The CDR3, as DNA: TGTGCCTGGAGGGACGGGGGGGCCAGGGATACGCAGTATTTT. Filled out from reference TRBV30 and TRBJ2-3, the complete variable domain reads SQTIHQWPATLVQPVGSPLSLECTVEGTSNPNLYWYRQAAGRGLQLLFYSVGIGQISSEVPQNLSASRPQDRQFILSSKKLLLSDSGFYLCAWRDGGARDTQYFGPGTRLTVL.